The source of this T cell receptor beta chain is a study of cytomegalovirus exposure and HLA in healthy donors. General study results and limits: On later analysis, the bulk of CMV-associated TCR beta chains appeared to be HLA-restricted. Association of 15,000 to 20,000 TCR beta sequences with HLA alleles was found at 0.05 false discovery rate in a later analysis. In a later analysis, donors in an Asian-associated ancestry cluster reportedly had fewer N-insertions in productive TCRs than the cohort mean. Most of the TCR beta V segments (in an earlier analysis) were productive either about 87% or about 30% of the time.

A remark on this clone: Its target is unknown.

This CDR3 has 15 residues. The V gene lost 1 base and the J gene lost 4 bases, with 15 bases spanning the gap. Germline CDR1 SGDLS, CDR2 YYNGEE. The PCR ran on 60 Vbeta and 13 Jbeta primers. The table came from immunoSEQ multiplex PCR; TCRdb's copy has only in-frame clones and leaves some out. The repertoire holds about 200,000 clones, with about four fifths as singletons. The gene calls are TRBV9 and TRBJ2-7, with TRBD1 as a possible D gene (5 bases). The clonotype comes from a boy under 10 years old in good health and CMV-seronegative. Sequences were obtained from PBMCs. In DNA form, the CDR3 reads TGTGCCAGCAGCGTAAGTCCAGGGTTATCGTACGAGCAGTACTTC. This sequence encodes CASSVSPGLSYEQYF.